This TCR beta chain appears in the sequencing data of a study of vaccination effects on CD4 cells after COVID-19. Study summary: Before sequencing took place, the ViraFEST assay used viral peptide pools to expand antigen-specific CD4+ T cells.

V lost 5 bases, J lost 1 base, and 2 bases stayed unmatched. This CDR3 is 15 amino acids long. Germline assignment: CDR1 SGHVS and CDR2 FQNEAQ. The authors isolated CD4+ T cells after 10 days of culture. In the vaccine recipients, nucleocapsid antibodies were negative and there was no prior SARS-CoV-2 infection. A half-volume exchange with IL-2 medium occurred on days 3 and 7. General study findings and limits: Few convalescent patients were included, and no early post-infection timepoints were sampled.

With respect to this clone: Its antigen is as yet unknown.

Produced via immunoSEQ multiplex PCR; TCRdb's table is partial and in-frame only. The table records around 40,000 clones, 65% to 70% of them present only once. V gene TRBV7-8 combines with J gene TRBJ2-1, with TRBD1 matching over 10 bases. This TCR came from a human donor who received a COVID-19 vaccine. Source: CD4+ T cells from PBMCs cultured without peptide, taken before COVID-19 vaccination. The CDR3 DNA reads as TGTGCCAGCAGCGGGACAGGGGATTCCTACAATGAGCAGTTCTTC. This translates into CASSGTGDSYNEQFF.